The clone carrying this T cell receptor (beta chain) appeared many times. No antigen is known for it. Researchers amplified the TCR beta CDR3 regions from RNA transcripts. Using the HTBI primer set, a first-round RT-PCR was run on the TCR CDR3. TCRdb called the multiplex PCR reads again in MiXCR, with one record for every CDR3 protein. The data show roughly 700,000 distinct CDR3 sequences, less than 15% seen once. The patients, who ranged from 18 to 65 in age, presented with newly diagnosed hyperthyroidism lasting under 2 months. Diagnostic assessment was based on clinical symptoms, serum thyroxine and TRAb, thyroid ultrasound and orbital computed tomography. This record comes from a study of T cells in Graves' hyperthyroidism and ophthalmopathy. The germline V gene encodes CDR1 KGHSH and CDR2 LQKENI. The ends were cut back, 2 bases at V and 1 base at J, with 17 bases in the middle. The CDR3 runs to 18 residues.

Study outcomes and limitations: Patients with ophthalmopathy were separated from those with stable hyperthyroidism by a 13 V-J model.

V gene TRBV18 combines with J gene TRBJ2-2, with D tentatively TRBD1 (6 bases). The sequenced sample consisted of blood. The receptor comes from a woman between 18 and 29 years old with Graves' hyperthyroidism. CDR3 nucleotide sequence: TGTGCCAGCTCACCAGGAGCAGGGAGCAGGGGGAACACCGGGGAGCTGTTTTTT. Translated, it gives CASSPGAGSRGNTGELFF.